This is a list of T cell receptor beta chains from one sample in a study of OX40 agonist ivuxolimab in advanced cancers. Only in-frame clones appear in the TCRdb table, and some are missing; sequencing was by immunoSEQ multiplex PCR. Of 81,000 or so clones in the sample, approximately 90% are singletons; the top ten hold approximately 0.43%. The sample was CD4+ or CD8+ T cells sorted from blood, taken in a trial of the OX40 agonist ivuxolimab. All receptors come from an adult with an advanced solid tumor such as melanoma, head and neck, liver or kidney cancer. Each CDR3 is given with its conserved first and last residue. The order of the fields is V gene, J gene, clone size, D gene, CDR3 DNA, CDR3 protein. D genes are given only for firm matches. Size values are once, few and many counts, or a class for expanded clones, and some rows have none.

>TRBV5-4|TRBJ2-7|NA|NA
TGTGCCAGCAGCGGACCAACTAGTGCTGGGGCTTACGAGCAGTACTTC
CASSGPTSAGAYEQYF
>TRBV27|TRBJ1-2|NA|NA
TGTGCCAGCACCCGTAAGGGAGGGGACTATGGCTACACCTTC
CASTRKGGDYGYTF
>TRBV4-3|TRBJ2-2|NA|NA
TGCGCCAGCAGCCACTCCACGCTAACCGGGGAGCTGTTTTTT
CASSHSTLTGELFF
>TRBV5-1|TRBJ1-5|NA|NA
TGCGCCAGCAGCTTGGGCGGGGGTTCGGGTCAGCCCCAGCATTTT
CASSLGGGSGQPQHF
>TRBV7-3|TRBJ1-1|NA|NA
TGTGCCAGCAGCTTAACGGGGGGAGACACTGAAGCTTTCTTT
CASSLTGGDTEAFF
>TRBV4-3|TRBJ2-3|NA|NA
TGCGCCAGCAGCCCAAGAAGGGCAGATACGCAGTATTTT
CASSPRRADTQYF
>TRBV6-6|TRBJ1-1|NA|TRBD1
TGTGCCAGCAGACCGGACAGGGCAACGTTTGAAGCTTTCTTT
CASRPDRATFEAFF
>TRBV29-1|TRBJ1-1|NA|NA
TGCAGCGTTGAGGGGAGGAGGGACACTGAAGCTTTCTTT
CSVEGRRDTEAFF
>TRBV19|TRBJ1-5|NA|TRBD1
TGTGCCAGTAGTATAGCCCCGACAGGGGGAAGTCAGCCCCAGCATTTT
CASSIAPTGGSQPQHF
>TRBV7-2|TRBJ1-1|NA|NA
TGTGCCAGCAACGTAGGGCCTACGGACACTGAAGCTTTCTTT
CASNVGPTDTEAFF
>TRBV10-2|TRBJ1-5|NA|NA
TGCGCCAGCAGTGTGCAGGGGCCTAACCAGCCCCAGCATTTT
CASSVQGPNQPQHF
>TRBV10-1|TRBJ2-1|NA|TRBD1
TGCGCCAGCAGTTGGGACAGGGGGTCTGAGCAGTTCTTC
CASSWDRGSEQFF
>TRBV5-4|TRBJ2-3|NA|NA
TGTGCCAGCAGCTTGGCCAGGACTAGCACAGATACGCAGTATTTT
CASSLARTSTDTQYF
>TRBV5-1|TRBJ2-7|NA|TRBD1
TGTGCCAGCAGCTGGGGACAGGGGTACTACGAGCAGTACTTC
CASSWGQGYYEQYF
>TRBV6-5|TRBJ2-7|once|NA
TGTGCCAGCGGCGTCTACGAGCAGTACTTC
CASGVYEQYF
>TRBV18|TRBJ1-1|NA|NA
TGTGCCAGCTCACCATTACCAGTGAACACTGAAGCTTTCTTT
CASSPLPVNTEAFF
>TRBV6-1|TRBJ2-7|NA|NA
TGTGCCGGGGGCAGTTTCTACGAGCAGTACTTC
CAGGSFYEQYF
>TRBV15|TRBJ1-4|NA|NA
TGTGCCACCAGCAGAGAGCCCGCAACTAATGAAAAACTGTTTTTT
CATSREPATNEKLFF
>TRBV6-5|TRBJ1-1|NA|TRBD1
TGTGCCAGCAGCCTCCCGGGGACAGGGGTCACTGAAGCTTTCTTT
CASSLPGTGVTEAFF
>TRBV27|TRBJ2-1|NA|TRBD1
TGTGCCAGCAGTTCGACAGGGGGCACCGACAATGAGCAGTTCTTC
CASSSTGGTDNEQFF
>TRBV9|TRBJ2-1|once|NA
TGTGCCAGCAGCCCAGGCTCGGGGGCCACCTACAATGAGCAGTTCTTC
CASSPGSGATYNEQFF
>TRBV18|TRBJ2-6|NA|NA
TGTGCCAGCTCGGAAAACCCTGGGGCCAACGTCCTGACTTTC
CASSENPGANVLTF
>TRBV10-1|TRBJ2-3|NA|NA
TGCGCCAGCAGAAGGACAGGCACAGATACGCAGTATTTT
CASRRTGTDTQYF
>TRBV7-2|TRBJ1-2|NA|TRBD1
TGTGCCAGCAGCAACAGACAGGGGGAATCCGGCTATGGCTACACCTTC
CASSNRQGESGYGYTF
>TRBV14|TRBJ2-2|NA|TRBD2
TGTGCCAGCAGCCCCGGACTAGCGGGGAGCAAGGACACCGGGGAGCTGTTTTTT
CASSPGLAGSKDTGELFF
>TRBV2|TRBJ1-5|once|NA
TGTGCCAGCAGTGGGAACAGGGCAGGCAATCAGCCCCAGCATTTT
CASSGNRAGNQPQHF
>TRBV5-6|TRBJ1-2|NA|NA
TGTGCCAGCAGCTTGATCGTACAGGGATATGGCTACACCTTC
CASSLIVQGYGYTF
>TRBV4-1|TRBJ2-3|NA|NA
TGCGCCAGCAGCCAAGATCGGGGAGGGGGGGCGGCAGATACGCAGTATTTT
CASSQDRGGGAADTQYF
>TRBV4-2|TRBJ2-1|NA|TRBD1
TGTGCCAGCAGCCAAGTTTCCGAGACAGGGGGCTACAATGAGCAGTTCTTC
CASSQVSETGGYNEQFF
>TRBV11-3|TRBJ2-1|NA|TRBD1
TGTGCCAGCAGCCTTGGGACAGGGAAGGGGAATTCTTACAATGAGCAGTTCTTC
CASSLGTGKGNSYNEQFF
>TRBV5-1|TRBJ1-1|NA|TRBD1
TGCGCCAGCAGCTTTACACAGGGGAGCACTGAAGCTTTCTTT
CASSFTQGSTEAFF
>TRBV7-6|TRBJ2-1|few|TRBD1
TGTGCCAGCAGCTTAGCCGGGACAGGAGTCTACAATGAGCAGTTCTTC
CASSLAGTGVYNEQFF
>TRBV5-1|TRBJ2-7|NA|NA
TGCGCCAGCAGCTACCGACGGAGCCAAACCTACGAGCAGTACTTC
CASSYRRSQTYEQYF
>TRBV19|TRBJ2-5|NA|NA
TGTGCCAGTAGTACGACTGGGAAGGGTGCGACCCAGTACTTC
CASSTTGKGATQYF
>TRBV7-8|TRBJ1-2|NA|NA
TGTGCCAGCAGCCCTCTTATCGGGACTAACTATGGCTACACCTTC
CASSPLIGTNYGYTF
>TRBV6-6|TRBJ2-7|NA|NA
TGTGCCAGCGGGACTCCAGGCACCTACGAGCAGTACTTC
CASGTPGTYEQYF
>TRBV6-5|TRBJ1-2|once|TRBD1
TGTGCCAGCAGTTACTCGGGACAGAACTACTATGGCTACACCTTC
CASSYSGQNYYGYTF
>TRBV27|TRBJ2-3|once|NA
TGTGCCAGCAGTTATGAGTGGGGGGGCGTGAATACGCAGTATTTT
CASSYEWGGVNTQYF
>TRBV9|TRBJ1-1|once|NA
TGTGCCAGCAGCGTAGCGACAGCCACTGAAGCTTTCTTT
CASSVATATEAFF
>TRBV19|TRBJ1-6|few|NA
TGTGCCAGTAGTATGACCCCCACAGCGGATTCACCCCTCCACTTT
CASSMTPTADSPLHF
>TRBV28|TRBJ2-1|NA|TRBD1
TGTGCCAGCAGTTCTCGGACAGGGTACTACAATGAGCAGTTCTTC
CASSSRTGYYNEQFF
>TRBV5-6|TRBJ1-1|NA|TRBD1
TGTGCCAGCAGCCGTCCCGGGACAGGGTTCGGGGCTGAAGCTTTCTTT
CASSRPGTGFGAEAFF
>TRBV2|TRBJ2-7|NA|TRBD1
TGTGCCAGCAGTAGGGACAGGGAGGACGAGCAGTACTTC
CASSRDREDEQYF
>TRBV11-2|TRBJ2-7|NA|TRBD1
TGTGCCAGCAGCGCGGACAGGGCCCACGAGCAGTACTTC
CASSADRAHEQYF
>TRBV10-1|TRBJ1-2|few|NA
TGCGCCATGAGGGGTTCCGGACCCCTAAATGGCTACACCTTC
CAMRGSGPLNGYTF
>TRBV15|TRBJ1-1|NA|NA
TGTGCCACCAGCAGGGTTGAAGGGGTAGGGACTGAAGCTTTCTTT
CATSRVEGVGTEAFF
>TRBV7-9|TRBJ2-2|NA|NA
TGTGCCAGCAGCTTAGCAGTTGGGGGGGCCCCCACCGGGGAGCTGTTTTTT
CASSLAVGGAPTGELFF
>TRBV6-4|TRBJ1-5|NA|NA
TGTGCCAGCAGTACCGGGATGGATCAGCCCCAGCATTTT
CASSTGMDQPQHF